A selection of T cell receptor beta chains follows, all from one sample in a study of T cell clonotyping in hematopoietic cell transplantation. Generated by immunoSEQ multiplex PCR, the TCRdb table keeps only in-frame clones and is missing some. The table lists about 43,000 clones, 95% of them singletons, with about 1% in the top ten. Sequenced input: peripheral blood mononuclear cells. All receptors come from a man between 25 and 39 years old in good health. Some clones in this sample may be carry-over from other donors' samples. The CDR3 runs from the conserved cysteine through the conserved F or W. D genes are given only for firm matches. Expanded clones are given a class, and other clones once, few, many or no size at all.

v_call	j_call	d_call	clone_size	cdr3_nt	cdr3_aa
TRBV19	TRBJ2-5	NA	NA	TGTGCCAGTAGTATGAGGGGGGAGACCCAGTACTTC	CASSMRGETQYF
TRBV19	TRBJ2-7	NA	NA	TGTGCCAGTAGTCCCCAGGGACTTCAACCCTACGAGCAGTACTTC	CASSPQGLQPYEQYF
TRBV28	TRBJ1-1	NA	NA	TGTGCCAGCGACCAAGCCCACACTGAAGCTTTCTTT	CASDQAHTEAFF
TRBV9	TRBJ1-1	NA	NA	TGTGCCAGCAGCGTAGACGGGAGGACCGACACTGAAGCTTTCTTT	CASSVDGRTDTEAFF
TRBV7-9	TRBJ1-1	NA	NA	TGTGCCAGCAGCTTAGAACAGAACACTGAAGCTTTCTTT	CASSLEQNTEAFF
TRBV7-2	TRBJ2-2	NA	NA	TGTGCCAGCAGCTTAGGGTCACACAGGGAGCTGTTTTTT	CASSLGSHRELFF
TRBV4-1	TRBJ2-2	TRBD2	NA	TGCGCCAGCAGCCTGCTAGCTAGCGGGAGGGCTGAGCTGTTTTTT	CASSLLASGRAELFF
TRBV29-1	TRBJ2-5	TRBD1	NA	TGCAGCGTTGACACAGGGGTGGTGACCCAGTACTTC	CSVDTGVVTQYF
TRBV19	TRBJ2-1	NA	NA	TGTGCCTGTAAAAAGCGACAGGACGCCTACAATGAGCAGTTCTTC	CACKKRQDAYNEQFF
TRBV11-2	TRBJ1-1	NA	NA	TGTGCCAGCAGCTTCATAGGATCGGGACTGGCGGTGAACACTGAAGCTTTCTTT	CASSFIGSGLAVNTEAFF
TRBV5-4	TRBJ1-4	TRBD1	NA	TGTGCCAGCAGCCCGGGGACAGCAACTAATGAAAAACTGTTTTTT	CASSPGTATNEKLFF
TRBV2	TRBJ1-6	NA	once	TGTGCCAGCACTCAAGCTCCGGTGGGCTCACCCCTCCACTTT	CASTQAPVGSPLHF
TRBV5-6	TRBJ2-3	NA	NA	TGTGCCAGCAGCTTGGATCTCATTGGCCGGAGCGGAGGAGATACGCAGTATTTT	CASSLDLIGRSGGDTQYF
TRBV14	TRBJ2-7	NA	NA	TGTGCCAGCAATCAAAGTCCAGCCACCTACGAGCAGTACTTC	CASNQSPATYEQYF
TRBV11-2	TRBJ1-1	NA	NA	TGTGCCAGCAGCTTAGCGACCGGCTCGGCAGCTTTCTTT	CASSLATGSAAFF
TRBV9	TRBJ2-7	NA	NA	TGTGCCAGCAGCGTAGGTGGCGCCGACCCCTACGAGCAGTACTTC	CASSVGGADPYEQYF
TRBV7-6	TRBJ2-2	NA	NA	TGTGCCAGCAGCTTCGGTATCGGGGAGCTGTTTTTT	CASSFGIGELFF
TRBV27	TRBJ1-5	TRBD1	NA	TGTGCCAGCAGCCTAGGGGGCTGGGGTCAGCCCCAGCATTTT	CASSLGGWGQPQHF
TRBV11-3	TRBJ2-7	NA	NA	TGTGCCAGCAGCGCCGGGGTAAACTCCTACGAGCAGTACTTC	CASSAGVNSYEQYF
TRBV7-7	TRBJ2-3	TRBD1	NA	TGTGCCAGCAGCCCTGACCCGGGACAGGGAACGGATACGCAGTATTTT	CASSPDPGQGTDTQYF
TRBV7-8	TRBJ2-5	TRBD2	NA	TGTGCCAGCAGCTTAGCGGCGGGGGGCCAAGAGACCCAGTACTTC	CASSLAAGGQETQYF
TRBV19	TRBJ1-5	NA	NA	TGTGTCAGCCAAGGACAACCCTATAGCAATCAGCCCCAGCATTTT	CVSQGQPYSNQPQHF
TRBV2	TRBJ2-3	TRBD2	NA	TGTGCCAGCGGATATAGCGGGGAAGCCTACACAGATACGCAGTATTTT	CASGYSGEAYTDTQYF
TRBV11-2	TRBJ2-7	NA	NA	TGTGCCAGCAGCTTATTATCCCCCGACAGTACCTACGAGCAGTACTTC	CASSLLSPDSTYEQYF
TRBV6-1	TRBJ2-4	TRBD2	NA	TGTGCCAGCAGTGAAGCTCTCGGGGGGAAAAACATTCAGTACTTC	CASSEALGGKNIQYF
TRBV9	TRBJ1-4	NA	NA	TGTGCCAGCAGCGTAGCCCCAGGGCAGAACGAAAAACTGTTTTTT	CASSVAPGQNEKLFF
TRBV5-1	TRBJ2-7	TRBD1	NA	TGCGCCAGCAGCTCCGACGACAGGGAAGCTTACGGGCAGTACTTC	CASSSDDREAYGQYF
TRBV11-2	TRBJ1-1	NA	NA	TGTGCCAGCAGCTTAGAAGGGACAAACACTGAAGCTTTCTTT	CASSLEGTNTEAFF
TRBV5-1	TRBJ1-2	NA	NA	TGCGCCAGCTATATACCGGGAACTAACTATGGCTACACCTTC	CASYIPGTNYGYTF
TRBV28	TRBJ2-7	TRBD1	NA	TGTGCCAGCAGCTGGACAGGGGGCTACGAGCAGTACTTC	CASSWTGGYEQYF
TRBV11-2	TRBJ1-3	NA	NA	TGTGCCCCTAGGTGGGGGGGAGCTGGAAACACCATATATTTT	CAPRWGGAGNTIYF
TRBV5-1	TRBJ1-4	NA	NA	TGCGCCAGCAGCTTACGCGGTCAAGGTGGCGAAAAACTGTTTTTT	CASSLRGQGGEKLFF
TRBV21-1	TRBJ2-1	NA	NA	TGTGCCAGCAGCAACGCCGAGGGCCCAAGGAGGGGGCAGTTCTTC	CASSNAEGPRRGQFF
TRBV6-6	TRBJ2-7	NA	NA	TGTGCCTCCACGGGGGGCCACGAGCAGTACTTC	CASTGGHEQYF
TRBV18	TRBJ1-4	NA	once	TGTGCCAGCTCACCACCCATGAGGGTGGTGGGAACTAATGAAAAACTGTTTTTT	CASSPPMRVVGTNEKLFF
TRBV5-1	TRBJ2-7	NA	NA	TGCGCCAGCAACCAGGGCCAATTCTCCTACGAGCAGTACTTC	CASNQGQFSYEQYF
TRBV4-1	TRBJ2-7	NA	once	TGCGCCAGCAGCCAAGATCCGGGACTGGGCTACGAGCAGTACTTC	CASSQDPGLGYEQYF
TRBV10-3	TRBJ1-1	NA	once	TGTGCCATCGGCCGGGGGCGAACGAACACTGAAGCTTTCTTT	CAIGRGRTNTEAFF
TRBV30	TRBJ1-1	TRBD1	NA	TGTGCCTGGGGGACAGGGATTGGCACTGAAGCTTTCTTT	CAWGTGIGTEAFF
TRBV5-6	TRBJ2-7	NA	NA	TGTGCCAGCAGCCCCAAGGGGTCCTACGAGCAGTACTTC	CASSPKGSYEQYF
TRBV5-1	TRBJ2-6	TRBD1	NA	TGCGCCAGCAGCTCGATCGTGGACAGGGCGAGGGCCAACGTCCTGACTTTC	CASSSIVDRARANVLTF
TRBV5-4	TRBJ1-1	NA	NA	TGTGCCAGCAGCTTGGTAGGGGGGCTAAACACTGAAGCTTTCTTT	CASSLVGGLNTEAFF